The entry below describes one TCR beta chain. The record originates from a study of control samples from healthy donors and cancer patients. The germline V gene has CDR1 SGDLS and CDR2 YYNGEE. The CDR3 extends over 14 amino acids. The trim removed 2 bases at V and 6 bases at J, leaving 3 bases unmatched. Sequenced by immunoSEQ multiplex PCR; TCRdb stores in-frame clones only, minus some. The data contain 400,000 to 500,000 clones, around 90% of them singletons. Sequences were obtained from PBMCs. This clonotype was sampled from a man aged 35 to 55 with head and neck cancer. The chain is built from TRBV9 and TRBJ2-2; TRBD1 aligns across 8 bases. This CDR3 reads CASSVTGVSGELFF. DNA for the CDR3: TGTGCCAGCAGCGTGACAGGGGTCTCCGGGGAGCTGTTTTTT.